The 23 T cell receptor beta chains presented below share a single source sample, sequenced in a study of cytomegalovirus exposure and HLA in healthy donors. A multiplex PCR was run with 60 Vbeta primers and 13 Jbeta primers. Here immunoSEQ multiplex PCR was the method, and the copy in TCRdb shows in-frame clones only, minus some. The table has about 150,000 clones, roughly 85% seen once; the top ten hold roughly 3.5%. Sample: PBMCs. The receptors stem from a male donor in good health and CMV-seronegative.

V gene TRBV7-8 combines with J gene TRBJ1-5; 9 nucleotides match TRBD1. CDR1 SGHVS and CDR2 FQNEAQ come from the germline V gene. The CDR3 extends over 14 amino acids. The trim removed 4 bases at V and 2 bases at J, leaving 0 bases unmatched. CDR3 nucleotides: TGTGCCAGCAGCTGGACAGGGGGCAATCAGCCCCAGCATTTT. Its translation: CASSWTGGNQPQHF.

The chain employs TRBV7-8 and TRBJ2-1; 7 nucleotides agree with TRBD1. Germline CDR1 is SGHVS and CDR2 is FQNEAQ. V lost 5 bases and J lost 5; bases outside the gene matches: 6. The CDR3 runs 14 residues. CDR3 residues: CASSGLQGDNEQFF. CDR3 in DNA: TGTGCCAGCAGCGGTTTGCAGGGGGACAATGAGCAGTTCTTC.

The chain joins TRBV19 to TRBJ2-7; D might be TRBD1 (6 bases). The CDR3 is made up of 14 amino acids. With 5 bases removed from V and 6 bases from J, the gap between germline ends came to 17 bases. Germline V CDR1 and CDR2: LNHDA, SQIVND (reference sequence). CDR3 coding DNA: TGTGCCAGTAGTCTCGGGACACCAGCTTCCGAGCAGTACTTC. Protein sequence: CASSLGTPASEQYF. The whole variable domain, filled in from reference TRBV19 and TRBJ2-7, reads DGGITQSPKYLFRKEGQNVTLSCEQNLNHDAMYWYRQDPGQGLRLIYYSQIVNDFQKGDIAEGYSVSREKKESFPLTVTSAQKNPTAFYLCASSLGTPASEQYFGPGTRLTVT.

Of note for this clone: The junction departs from the called germline gene at one end, perhaps through a read error. This chain links TRBV5-4 with TRBJ2-2, with 10 bases fitting TRBD2. Per the germline V gene, CDR1 is SGHNT and CDR2 is YYREEE (reference sequence). There are 16 residues in the CDR3. The CDR3 sequence is CANSSGLAVITGELFF. The CDR3 DNA follows: TGTGCCAACAGCTCCGGACTAGCGGTGATCACCGGGGAGCTGTTTTTT. Supplemented by reference TRBV5-4 and TRBJ2-2, the full variable domain reads ETGVTQSPTHLIKTRGQQVTLRCSSQSGHNTVSWYQQALGQGPQFIFQYYREEENGRGNFPPRFSGLQFPNYSSELNVNALELDDSALYLCANSSGLAVITGELFFGEGSRLTVL.

The CDR3: CASRPATVGFEAFF. DNA for the CDR3: TGTGCCAGCAGACCCGCGACAGTTGGCTTTGAAGCTTTCTTT. The chain recombines TRBV5-4 with TRBJ1-1, with D possibly being TRBD1 (5 bases). This CDR3 is built from 14 residues. V lost 5 bases to trimming and J lost 7 bases, with 18 bases between them. The germline gives CDR1 SGHNT, CDR2 YYREEE (reference sequence).

This sequence joins TRBV28 and TRBJ1-4; 9 bases are a match to TRBD1. Germline V gene lookup returns CDR1 MDHEN and CDR2 SYDVKM. The CDR3 has 16 amino acids. The trim removed 6 bases at V and 8 bases at J, leaving 13 bases unmatched. The CDR3, as DNA: TGTGCCAGCAGCCTAGGACAGGGGTTTACGAAAGAAAAACTGTTTTTT. Translating gives CASSLGQGFTKEKLFF.

The chain recombines TRBV18 with TRBJ1-3, with D tentatively TRBD1 (6 bases). V was trimmed by 3 bases and J by 0 bases, leaving 15 bases between them. This CDR3 contains 17 residues. Germline-derived CDR1 and CDR2 are KGHSH and LQKENI. This CDR3 reads CASSPTGGQTSGNTIYF. The CDR3 DNA reads as TGTGCCAGCTCACCGACGGGAGGACAGACCTCTGGAAACACCATATATTTT.

The V and J genes are TRBV27 and TRBJ2-7; D uncertain. CDR1 is MNHEY, CDR2 SMNVEV, per germline (reference sequence). V was trimmed by 2 bases and J by 1 base, leaving 6 bases between them. The CDR3 extends over 13 amino acids. The CDR3 spells CASSLHTSYEQYF. For the CDR3, the DNA is TGTGCCAGCAGTTTACACACGTCCTACGAGCAGTACTTC.

The chain links TRBV2 to TRBJ2-7; TRBD2 aligns across 11 bases. J was trimmed by 4 bases and V by 6 bases; bases with no gene match: 8. The CDR3 is 15 residues long. Germline CDR1 SNHLY, CDR2 FYNNEI. The CDR3 loop is CASSRLAGSLYEQYF. The DNA of the CDR3 is TGTGCCAGCAGCCGACTAGCGGGATCCCTGTACGAGCAGTACTTC.

The chain has TRBV29-1 and TRBJ1-1; tentatively, D is TRBD1 (6 bases). Germline V lookup: CDR1 SQVTM, CDR2 ANQGSEA. V lost 7 bases, J lost 0 bases, and 12 bases lay in between. This CDR3 region has 13 residues. CDR3 in DNA: TGCAGCGGAAAGGGACATCTGAACACTGAAGCTTTCTTT. Its translation is CSGKGHLNTEAFF.

The chain carries TRBV7-7 and TRBJ2-7; TRBD1 agrees at 7 bases. Germline loops: CDR1 SSHAT, CDR2 FNYEAQ (reference sequence). CDR3 length equals 15 residues. The J segment lost 2 bases and the V segment lost 6 bases, leaving 10 bases of the junction unmatched. The CDR3 DNA reads TGTGCCAGCAGTCTGGGCCAGGGGGTGGCCTACGAGCAGTACTTC. Translation gives CASSLGQGVAYEQYF.

This clone was counted a single time. V is TRBV11-2 and J is TRBJ2-7; TRBD1 matches at 9 bases. J gave up 6 bases and V 3 bases, and 9 bases lay outside the gene matches. Germline CDR1 SGHAT, CDR2 FQNNGV. The CDR3 contains 15 residues. CDR3 DNA: TGTGCCAGCAGCTTTTTAGGGACAGGGACGACCGAGCAGTACTTC. Its translation: CASSFLGTGTTEQYF.

V is TRBV11-2 and J is TRBJ2-3; no definite D call. V lost 5 bases to trimming and J lost 5 bases, with 5 bases between them. The CDR3 consists of 11 residues. Germline V gene sequence: CDR1 SGHAT, CDR2 FQNNGV. This CDR3 reads CASSAIDTQYF. The CDR3 DNA reads TGTGCCAGCAGCGCGATAGATACGCAGTATTTT.

The chain is built from TRBV19 and TRBJ2-3; 10 nucleotides match TRBD2. The junction had 6 bases not matched to a gene; V was cut back by 7 bases and J by 5 bases. The germline gives CDR1 LNHDA, CDR2 SQIVND (reference sequence). The CDR3 has 14 amino acids. In nucleotides, the CDR3 is TGTGCCAGTACGCCCTTAGCGGGAGGAGATACGCAGTATTTT. Its protein product is CASTPLAGGDTQYF.

V and J are TRBV2 and TRBJ2-3; the D gene is possibly TRBD2 (6 bases). V was pared by 8 bases and J by 2 bases, with 14 bases between. In germline, CDR1 is SNHLY, CDR2 FYNNEI. CDR3 size: 14 residues. The CDR3 coding sequence is TGTGCCAGCCTACCGGGGGTTGTCACAGATACGCAGTATTTT. This translates into CASLPGVVTDTQYF.

The rearrangement links TRBV30 to TRBJ2-7; D may be TRBD1 (6 bases). In germline, CDR1 is GTSNPN, CDR2 SVGIG (reference sequence). V lost 3 bases to trimming and J lost 1 base, with 10 bases between them. There are 13 residues in the CDR3. In DNA form, the CDR3 reads TGTGCCTGGAGGAGGGGGTTATCCTACGAGCAGTACTTC. It is translated as CAWRRGLSYEQYF.

On this clone: The conserved phenylalanine or tryptophan is not found at the CDR3 terminus, so this likely reflects a read error. The DNA is left out, because the CDR3 cannot be placed on it with certainty; the CDR3 is given as TCRdb lists it. The chain couples TRBV1 to TRBJ1-5; TRBD1 is the table's D call, not checked against the DNA. TRBV1 is marked as a pseudogene. The CDR3 comprises 17 residues, both ends counted. CDR3 residues: CTSSRDRGRFGNEPQHL.

This chain joins TRBV5-1 and TRBJ2-5; 9 bases agree with TRBD1. Germline V CDR1 and CDR2: SGHRS, YFSETQ. This CDR3 is 15 amino acids long. V lost 4 bases to trimming and J lost 5 bases; unmatched junction nucleotides: 9. CDR3 sequence (DNA): TGCGCCAGCAGCCCCAGGACAGGGGTGTGGGAGACCCAGTACTTC. Amino acids: CASSPRTGVWETQYF.

A remark on this clone: The CDR3 does not close with the conserved phenylalanine or tryptophan, likely indicating a read error. This sequence joins TRBV5-6 and TRBJ1-5; no firm D call. Germline V gene data show CDR1 as SGHDT and CDR2 as YYEEEE. The CDR3 is 15 residues long. CDR3 sequence reads: CAGSLVGYSNQPQHL. The DNA for the CDR3 is TGTGCCGGCAGCTTGGTTGGCTATAGCAATCAGCCCCAGCATCTT.

CDR3 bases: TGTGCCAGCAGCTCGTCACGGACAGACACTGAAGCTTTCTTT. Its translation: CASSSSRTDTEAFF. This rearrangement joins TRBV7-3 to TRBJ1-1; TRBD1 is a possible D gene (6 bases). Germline CDR1 SGHTA, CDR2 FQGTGA. The CDR3 sequence is 14 residues long. V gave up 4 bases and J gave up 3 bases, with 12 bases separating them.

This chain uses TRBV21-1 with TRBJ1-5; the D call of TRBD1 is as the table states it, not checked on the DNA. TRBV21-1 corresponds to a pseudogene. The CDR3 length is 17 residues. CDR3 DNA: TGTGCCAGCAGCCCGCCCCGGCCGGGACACTTGAATCAGCCCCAGCATTTT. This gives the protein CASSPPRPGHLNQPQHF.

Points on this clone: One junction end does not reproduce the germline sequence, and a read error may be involved. The V and J genes are TRBV7-9 and TRBJ1-4; a possible D gene is TRBD1 (5 bases). Germline CDR1 is SEHNR and CDR2 is FQNEAQ (reference sequence). This CDR3 has 13 residues. CDR3: CSSSLEGSGKLFF. In nucleotides, the CDR3 is TGTTCCAGCAGCTTAGAGGGGTCAGGAAAACTGTTTTTT.

CDR3 protein: CASSRGTGWVDTQYF. The CDR3 DNA reads as TGTGCCAGCAGCCGAGGGACAGGGTGGGTGGATACGCAGTATTTT. The J gene is TRBJ2-3, the V gene TRBV5-4; 9 bases line up with TRBD1. The CDR3 has 15 residues. The germline V gene encodes CDR1 SGHNT and CDR2 YYREEE (reference sequence). Losses at the gene ends were 4 bases for V and 6 bases for J; bases not matched to a gene: 9.